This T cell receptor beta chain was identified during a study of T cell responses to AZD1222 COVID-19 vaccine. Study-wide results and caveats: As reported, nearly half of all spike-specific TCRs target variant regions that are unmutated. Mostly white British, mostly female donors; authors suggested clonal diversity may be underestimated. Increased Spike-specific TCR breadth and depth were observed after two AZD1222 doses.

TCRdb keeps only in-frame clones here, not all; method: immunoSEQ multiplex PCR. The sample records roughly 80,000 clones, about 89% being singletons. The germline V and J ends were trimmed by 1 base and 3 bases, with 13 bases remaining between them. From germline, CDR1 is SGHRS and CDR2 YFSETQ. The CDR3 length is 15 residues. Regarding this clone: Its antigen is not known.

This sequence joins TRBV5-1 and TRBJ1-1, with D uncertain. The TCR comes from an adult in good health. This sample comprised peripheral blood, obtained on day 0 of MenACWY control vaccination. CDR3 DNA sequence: TGCGCCAGCAGCTTGACTCGGCCCTTGGACACTGAAGCTTTCTTT. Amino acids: CASSLTRPLDTEAFF.